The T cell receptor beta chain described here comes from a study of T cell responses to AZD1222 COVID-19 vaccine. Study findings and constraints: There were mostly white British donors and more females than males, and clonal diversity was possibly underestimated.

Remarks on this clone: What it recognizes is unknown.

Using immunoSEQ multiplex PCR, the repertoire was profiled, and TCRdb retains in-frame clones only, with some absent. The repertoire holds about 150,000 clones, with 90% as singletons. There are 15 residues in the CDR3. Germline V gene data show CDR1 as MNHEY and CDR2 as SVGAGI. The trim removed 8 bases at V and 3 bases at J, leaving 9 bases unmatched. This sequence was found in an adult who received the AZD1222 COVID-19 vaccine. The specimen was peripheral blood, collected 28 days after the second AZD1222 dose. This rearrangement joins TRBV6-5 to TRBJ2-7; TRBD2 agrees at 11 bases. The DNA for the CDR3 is TGTGCCAGCCGACTAGCGGGGTCCCTTGGCTACGAGCAGTACTTC. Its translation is CASRLAGSLGYEQYF.